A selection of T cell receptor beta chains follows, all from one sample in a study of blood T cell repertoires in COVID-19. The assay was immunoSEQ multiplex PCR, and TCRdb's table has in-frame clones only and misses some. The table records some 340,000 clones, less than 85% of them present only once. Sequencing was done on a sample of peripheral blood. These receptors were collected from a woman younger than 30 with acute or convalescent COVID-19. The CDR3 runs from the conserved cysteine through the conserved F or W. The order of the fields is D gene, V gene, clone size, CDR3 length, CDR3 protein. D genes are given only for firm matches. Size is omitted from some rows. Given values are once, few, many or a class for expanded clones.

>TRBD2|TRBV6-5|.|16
CASSYSSGGNYNEQFF
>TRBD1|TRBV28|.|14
CASSFSTGAYEQYF
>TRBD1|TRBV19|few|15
CASSVTGGDLYGYTF
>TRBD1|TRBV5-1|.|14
CASSPGTGNYGYTF
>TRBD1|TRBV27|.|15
CASSSGDRGGDEQYF
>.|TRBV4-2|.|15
CASSQDSATGVVAFF
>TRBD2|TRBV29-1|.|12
CSAKIQGGTQYF
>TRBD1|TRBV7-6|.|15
CASSLMRGRDGEQFF
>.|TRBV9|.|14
CASSEQAANYGYTF
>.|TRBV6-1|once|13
CASSETGGNTIYF
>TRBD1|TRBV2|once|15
CASSDRGAYGNTIYF
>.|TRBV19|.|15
CASSIARVENTEAFF
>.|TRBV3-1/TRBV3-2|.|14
CASSHYDRNNEQFF
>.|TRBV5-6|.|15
CASSLMAGGPYEQYF
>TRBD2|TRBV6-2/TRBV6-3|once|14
CASSLGGSFYEQYF
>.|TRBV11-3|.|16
CASSLGTSPVEDTQYF
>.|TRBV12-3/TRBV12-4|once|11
CASSLLAKQFF
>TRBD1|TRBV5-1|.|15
CASSTATGVGTEAFF
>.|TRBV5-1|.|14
CASSLEGTGYGYTF
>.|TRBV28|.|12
CASSLAGLTRFF
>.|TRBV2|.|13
CASQRTTSSEQFF
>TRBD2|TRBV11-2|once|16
CASSLGTASGRDTQYF
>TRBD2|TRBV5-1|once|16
CASKGGWRESSYEQYF
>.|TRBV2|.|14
CASSVSRGRNTIYF
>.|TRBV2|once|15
CASSEGGEANYGYTF
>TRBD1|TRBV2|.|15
CASSEADRGTYGYTF
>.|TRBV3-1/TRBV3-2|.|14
CAARPGRRTGELFF
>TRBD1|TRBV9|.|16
CASSVGQGANTGELFF
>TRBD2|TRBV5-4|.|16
CASSFWEGGDTGELFF
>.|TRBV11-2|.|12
CASSSDFYGYTF
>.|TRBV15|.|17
CATSSAILRGGTGELFF
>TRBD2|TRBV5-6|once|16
CASSLTSGGFTDTQYF
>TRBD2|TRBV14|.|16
CASSLWKAGERLEQYF
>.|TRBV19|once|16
CASSIMGTLGVGELFF
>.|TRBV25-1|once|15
CASSEFKGARWEQYF
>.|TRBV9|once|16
CASSPPGRSNTGELFF
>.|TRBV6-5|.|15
CASSYSERVIGEQYF
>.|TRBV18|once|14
CASSPQGDNQPQHF
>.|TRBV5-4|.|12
CASSLTQETQYF
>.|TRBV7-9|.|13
CASSLLQGNEQFF
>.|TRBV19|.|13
CARRRLNSYEQYF
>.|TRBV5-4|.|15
CASSLGTTSTDTQYF
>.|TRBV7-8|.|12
CASSADRIEAFF
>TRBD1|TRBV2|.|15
CASSWTGGANEKLFF
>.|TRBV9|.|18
CASSVKESPRVPGNTIYF
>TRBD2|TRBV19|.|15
CASSILGGSADTQYF
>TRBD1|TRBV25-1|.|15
CASTPWDRNYNEQFF
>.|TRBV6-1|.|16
CASSEFRGRSGNTIYF
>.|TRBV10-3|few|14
CAISDRLSGNTIYF
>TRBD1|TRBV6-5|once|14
CASKQGVGNTEAFF
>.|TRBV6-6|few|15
CASSYSQSGNSPLHF
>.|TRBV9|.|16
CASSPHSQGSSYEQYF
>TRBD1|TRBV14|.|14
CASSPVRGTGELFF
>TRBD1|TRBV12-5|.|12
CASGLWDSWAFF
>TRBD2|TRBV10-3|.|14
CATEKLGEGDEQFF
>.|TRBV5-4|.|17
CASSLGGRGTYNSPLHF
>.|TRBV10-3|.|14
CAISEGQGNTEAFF
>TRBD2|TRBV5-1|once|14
CASSPGTSVLAQYF
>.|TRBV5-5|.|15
CASSLGAGNRLEAFF